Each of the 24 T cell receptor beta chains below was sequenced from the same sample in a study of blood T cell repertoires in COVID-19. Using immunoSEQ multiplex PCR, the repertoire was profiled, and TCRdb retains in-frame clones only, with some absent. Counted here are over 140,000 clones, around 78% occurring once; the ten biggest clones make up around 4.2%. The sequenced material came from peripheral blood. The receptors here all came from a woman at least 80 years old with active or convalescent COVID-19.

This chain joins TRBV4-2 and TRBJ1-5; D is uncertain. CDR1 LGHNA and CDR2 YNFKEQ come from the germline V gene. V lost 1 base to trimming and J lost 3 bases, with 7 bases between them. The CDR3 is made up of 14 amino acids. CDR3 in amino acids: CASSQGLDNQPQHF. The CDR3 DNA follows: TGTGCCAGCAGCCAAGGACTCGACAATCAGCCCCAGCATTTT.

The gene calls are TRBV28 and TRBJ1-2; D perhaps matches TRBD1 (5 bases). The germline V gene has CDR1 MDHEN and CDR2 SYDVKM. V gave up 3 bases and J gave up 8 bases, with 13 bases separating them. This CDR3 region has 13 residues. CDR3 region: CASSLLGPGGYTF. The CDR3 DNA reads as TGTGCCAGCAGTTTGTTGGGGCCGGGCGGCTACACCTTC.

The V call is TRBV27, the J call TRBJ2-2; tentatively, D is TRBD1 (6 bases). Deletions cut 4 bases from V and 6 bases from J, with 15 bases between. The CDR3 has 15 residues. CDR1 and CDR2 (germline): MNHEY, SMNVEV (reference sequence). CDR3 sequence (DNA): TGTGCCAGCAGTTCACAGGGTGTTAGTCCCGGGGAGCTGTTTTTT. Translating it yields CASSSQGVSPGELFF.

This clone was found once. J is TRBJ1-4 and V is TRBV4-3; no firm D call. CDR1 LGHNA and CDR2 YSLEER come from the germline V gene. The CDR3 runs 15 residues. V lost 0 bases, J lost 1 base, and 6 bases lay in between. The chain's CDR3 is CASSQETGTNEKLFF. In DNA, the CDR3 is TGCGCCAGCAGCCAAGAGACGGGAACTAATGAAAAACTGTTTTTT.

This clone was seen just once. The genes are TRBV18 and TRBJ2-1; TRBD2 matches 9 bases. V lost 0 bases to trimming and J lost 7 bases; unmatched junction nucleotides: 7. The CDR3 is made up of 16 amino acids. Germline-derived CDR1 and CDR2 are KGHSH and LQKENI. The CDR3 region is CASSPPGGGAGNEQFF. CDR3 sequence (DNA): TGTGCCAGCTCACCACCAGGCGGGGGGGCCGGGAATGAGCAGTTCTTC.

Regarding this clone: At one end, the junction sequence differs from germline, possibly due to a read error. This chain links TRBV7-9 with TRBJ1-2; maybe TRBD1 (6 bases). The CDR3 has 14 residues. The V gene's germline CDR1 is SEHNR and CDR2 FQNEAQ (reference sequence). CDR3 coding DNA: TGTGCCAACAGCCTCACAGGGATCCCCTATGGCTACACCTTC. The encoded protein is CANSLTGIPYGYTF.

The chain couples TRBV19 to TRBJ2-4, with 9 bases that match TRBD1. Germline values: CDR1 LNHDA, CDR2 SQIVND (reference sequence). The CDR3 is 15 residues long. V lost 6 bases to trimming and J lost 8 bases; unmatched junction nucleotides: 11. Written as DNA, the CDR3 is TGTGCCAGTAGCGCCCTTAGACAGGGGGTGCACATTCAGTACTTC. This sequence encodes CASSALRQGVHIQYF.

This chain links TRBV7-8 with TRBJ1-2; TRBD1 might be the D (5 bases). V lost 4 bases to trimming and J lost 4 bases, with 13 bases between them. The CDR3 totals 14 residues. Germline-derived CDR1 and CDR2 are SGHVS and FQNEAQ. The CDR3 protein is CASSSGFGAYGYTF. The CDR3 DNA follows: TGTGCCAGCAGCTCAGGGTTTGGCGCCTATGGCTACACCTTC.

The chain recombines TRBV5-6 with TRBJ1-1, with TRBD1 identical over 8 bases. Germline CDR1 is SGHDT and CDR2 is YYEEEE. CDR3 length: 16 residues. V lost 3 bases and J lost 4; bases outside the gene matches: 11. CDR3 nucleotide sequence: TGTGCCAGCAGCTCCGGCAGACAGGGGTGGGGCACTGAAGCTTTCTTT. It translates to CASSSGRQGWGTEAFF.

CDR3 protein: CAGGGRTGALFGYTF. The DNA of the CDR3 is TGTGCCGGAGGAGGGAGGACAGGGGCCCTTTTTGGCTACACCTTC. This sequence joins TRBV2 and TRBJ1-2; 9 bases align to TRBD1. The CDR3 is made up of 15 amino acids. Per germline, CDR1 SNHLY and CDR2 FYNNEI. V shed 11 bases, J shed 7 bases, and the junction held 17 bases outside the gene matches.

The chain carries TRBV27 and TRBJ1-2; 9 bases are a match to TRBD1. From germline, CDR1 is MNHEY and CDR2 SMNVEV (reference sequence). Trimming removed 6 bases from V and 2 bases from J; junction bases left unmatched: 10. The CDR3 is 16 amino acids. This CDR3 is CASRRSGQGPNYGYTF. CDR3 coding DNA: TGTGCCAGCAGAAGATCGGGACAGGGCCCAAACTATGGCTACACCTTC.

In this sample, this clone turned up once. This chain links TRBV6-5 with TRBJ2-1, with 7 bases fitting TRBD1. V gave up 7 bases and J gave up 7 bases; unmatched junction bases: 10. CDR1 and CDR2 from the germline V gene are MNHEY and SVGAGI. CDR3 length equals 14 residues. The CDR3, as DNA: TGTGCCAGCAACCCAGACAGGGTCGGGAATGAGCAGTTCTTC. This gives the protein CASNPDRVGNEQFF.

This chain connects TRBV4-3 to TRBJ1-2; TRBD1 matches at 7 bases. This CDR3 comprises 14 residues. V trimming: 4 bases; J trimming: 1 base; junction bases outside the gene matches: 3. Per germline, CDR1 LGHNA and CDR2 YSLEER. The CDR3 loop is CASSLTGNNYGYTF. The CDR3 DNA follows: TGCGCCAGCAGCCTGACAGGGAATAACTATGGCTACACCTTC.

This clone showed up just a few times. The CDR3 region has the DNA TGTGCCAGCAGCTCCGGGACAGTAAATTCACCCCTCCACTTT. Residues: CASSSGTVNSPLHF. The V gene is TRBV7-3, the J gene TRBJ1-6; 7 positions match TRBD1. This CDR3 has 14 amino acids. Germline V CDR1 and CDR2: SGHTA, FQGTGA. The junction had 4 bases not matched to a gene; V was cut back by 4 bases and J by 7 bases.

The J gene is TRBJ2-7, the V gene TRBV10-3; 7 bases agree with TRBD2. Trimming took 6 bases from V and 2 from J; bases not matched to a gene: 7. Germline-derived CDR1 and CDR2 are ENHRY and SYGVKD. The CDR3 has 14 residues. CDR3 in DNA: TGTGCCATCAGAGGGCGGGAGTCAACCTACGAGCAGTACTTC. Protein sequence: CAIRGRESTYEQYF.

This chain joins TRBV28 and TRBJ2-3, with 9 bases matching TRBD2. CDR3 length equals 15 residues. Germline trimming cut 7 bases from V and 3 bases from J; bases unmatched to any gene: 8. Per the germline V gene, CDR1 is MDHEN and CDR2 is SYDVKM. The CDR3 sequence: CASTPWRGGTDTQYF. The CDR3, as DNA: TGTGCCAGCACCCCATGGCGGGGGGGGACAGATACGCAGTATTTT. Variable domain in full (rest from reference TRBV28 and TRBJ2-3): DVKVTQSSRYLVKRTGEKVFLECVQDMDHENMFWYRQDPGLGLRLIYFSYDVKMKEKGDIPEGYSVSREKKERFSLILESASTNQTSMYLCASTPWRGGTDTQYFGPGTRLTVL.

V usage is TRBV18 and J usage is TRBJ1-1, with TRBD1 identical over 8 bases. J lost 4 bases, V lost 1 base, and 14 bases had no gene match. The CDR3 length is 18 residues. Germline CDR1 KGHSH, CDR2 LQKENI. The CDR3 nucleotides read TGTGCCAGCTCACCACTATCACGACAGGGGTTAAGGGGCACTGAAGCTTTCTTT. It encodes CASSPLSRQGLRGTEAFF. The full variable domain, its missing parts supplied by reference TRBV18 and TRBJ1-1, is NAGVMQNPRHLVRRRGQEARLRCSPMKGHSHVYWYRQLPEEGLKFMVYLQKENIIDESGMPKERFSAEFPKEGPSILRIQQVVRGDSAAYFCASSPLSRQGLRGTEAFFGQGTRLTVV.

The CDR3 loop is CATSRDPGHPPRTVFF. In DNA form, the CDR3 reads TGTGCCACCAGCAGAGATCCGGGACACCCTCCGAGGACTGTGTTTTTT. J is TRBJ1-4 and V is TRBV15; D may be TRBD1 (6 bases). CDR1 is LNHNV, CDR2 YYDKDF, per germline (reference sequence). CDR3 length: 16 amino acids. Trimming cost V 0 bases and J 15 bases, with 23 bases left between them.

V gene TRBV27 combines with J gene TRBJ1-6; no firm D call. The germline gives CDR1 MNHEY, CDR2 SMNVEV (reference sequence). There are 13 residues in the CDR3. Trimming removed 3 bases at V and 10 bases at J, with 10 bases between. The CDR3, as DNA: TGTGCCAGCAGTTTCGGCGGAAGATCACCCCTCCACTTT. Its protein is CASSFGGRSPLHF.

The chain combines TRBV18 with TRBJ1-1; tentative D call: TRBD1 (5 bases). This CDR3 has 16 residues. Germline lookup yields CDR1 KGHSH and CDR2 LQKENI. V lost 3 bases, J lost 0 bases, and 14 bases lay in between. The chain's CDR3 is CASSPTPPGMNTEAFF. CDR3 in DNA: TGTGCCAGCTCACCGACCCCCCCAGGGATGAACACTGAAGCTTTCTTT.

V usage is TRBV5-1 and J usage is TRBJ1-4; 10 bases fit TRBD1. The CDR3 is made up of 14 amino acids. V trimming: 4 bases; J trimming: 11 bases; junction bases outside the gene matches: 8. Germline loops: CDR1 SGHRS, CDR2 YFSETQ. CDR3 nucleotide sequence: TGCGCCAGCAGCGACCGGGACAGGGGCGGGAAACTGTTTTTT. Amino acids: CASSDRDRGGKLFF.

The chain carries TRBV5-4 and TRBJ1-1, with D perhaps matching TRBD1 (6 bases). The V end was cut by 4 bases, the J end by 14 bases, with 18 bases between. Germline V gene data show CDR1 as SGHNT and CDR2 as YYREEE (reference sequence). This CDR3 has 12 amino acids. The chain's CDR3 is CASSPGGQGSFF. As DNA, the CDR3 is TGTGCCAGCAGCCCCGGGGGGCAGGGGTCCTTCTTT.

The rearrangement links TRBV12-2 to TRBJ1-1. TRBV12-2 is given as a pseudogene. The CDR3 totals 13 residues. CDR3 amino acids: CASRPRGGPEAFF. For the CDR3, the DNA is TGTGCAAGTCGCCCCCGGGGGGGCCCCGAAGCTTTCTTT.

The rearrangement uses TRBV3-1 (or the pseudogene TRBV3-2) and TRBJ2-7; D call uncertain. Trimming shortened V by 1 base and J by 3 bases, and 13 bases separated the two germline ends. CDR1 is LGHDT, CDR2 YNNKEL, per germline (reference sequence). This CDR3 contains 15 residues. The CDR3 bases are TGTGCCAGCAGCCAAGCGGTCAGGTTCAACTACGAGCAGTACTTC. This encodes CASSQAVRFNYEQYF.